The TCR beta chain described here comes from a study of blood T cell repertoires in COVID-19. Germline trimming cut 4 bases from V and 7 bases from J; bases unmatched to any gene: 5. CDR1 is SGHVS and CDR2 is FQNEAQ in the germline V gene. The CDR3 spans 15 residues. Clones were read by immunoSEQ multiplex PCR, and TCRdb kept only the in-frame ones, dropping some. The sample consists of 210,000 or so clones, 85% to 90% of them appearing once. Sequencing was done on a sample of peripheral blood. The receptor's source is a man between 50 and 59 years old with acute or convalescent COVID-19. The chain has TRBV7-8 and TRBJ1-6, with 9 bases lining up with TRBD1. The CDR3 loop is CASSSSTGGNSPLHF. CDR3 coding DNA: TGTGCCAGCAGCTCCTCGACAGGGGGGAATTCACCCCTCCACTTT.